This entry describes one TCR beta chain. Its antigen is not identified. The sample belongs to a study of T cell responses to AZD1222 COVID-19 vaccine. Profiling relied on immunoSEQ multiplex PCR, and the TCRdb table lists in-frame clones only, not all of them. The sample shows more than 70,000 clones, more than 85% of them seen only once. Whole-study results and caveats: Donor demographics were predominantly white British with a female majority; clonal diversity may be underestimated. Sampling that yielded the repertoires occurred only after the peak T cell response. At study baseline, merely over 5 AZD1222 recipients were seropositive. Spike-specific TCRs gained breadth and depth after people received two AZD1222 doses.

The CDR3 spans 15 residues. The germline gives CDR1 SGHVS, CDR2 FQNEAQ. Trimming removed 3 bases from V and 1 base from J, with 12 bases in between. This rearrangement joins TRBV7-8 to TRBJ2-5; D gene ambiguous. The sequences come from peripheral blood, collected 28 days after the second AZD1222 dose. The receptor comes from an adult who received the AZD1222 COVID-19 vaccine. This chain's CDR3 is CASSFKTGPQETQYF. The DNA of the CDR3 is TGTGCCAGCAGCTTTAAGACGGGCCCCCAAGAGACCCAGTACTTC.